This T cell receptor beta chain was sequenced during a study of beta chain features in type 1 diabetes. Study results and limitations: cDNA-based reads could over-represent cells with high TCR expression.

Regarding this clone: Its cognate antigen is unknown.

The whole isolated RNA underwent reverse transcription, so sequencing captured expressed TCRB transcripts. The assay was immunoSEQ multiplex PCR, and TCRdb's table has in-frame clones only and misses some. The sample yields fewer than 7,500 clones, around 74% seen once. Trimming took off 2 bases at V and 5 bases at J, with 12 bases between the two ends. CDR3 size: 13 residues. Per germline, CDR1 SQVTM and CDR2 ANQGSEA. The genes are TRBV29-1 and TRBJ2-5; D uncertain. The sample was Tregs from blood. The TCR sequence derives from a man younger than 35 in good health. DNA for the CDR3: TGCAGCGTTGAACGTGAGATCCTGGAGACCCAGTACTTC. This translates into CSVEREILETQYF.